The T cell receptor (beta chain) described here comes from a study of blood T cell repertoires in COVID-19. The wider study: COVID-19 samples collected from the United States, Italy and Spain covered acute and convalescent phases. T cells, B-cell-depleted T cells, or PBMCs supplied cDNA or gDNA.

This CDR3 region has 11 residues. Per germline, CDR1 SGHDN and CDR2 FVKESK. Trimming removed 2 bases at V and 5 bases at J, with 3 bases between. As handled by the study authors: Reference gene primers were amplified, and this amplification served to estimate nucleated cell counts. The repertoire was sequenced with immunoSEQ multiplex PCR; TCRdb's copy has only in-frame clones and lacks some. The V and J calls and clone size were taken over from that table, and D and trimming were inferred from the DNA. The sample lists about 110,000 clones, around 80% occurring once. Sample: peripheral blood. The TCR was taken from a man in his 70s with active or convalescent COVID-19. The V call is TRBV14, the J call TRBJ2-5; D not resolved. This chain's CDR3 is CASSQHETQYF. CDR3 sequence (DNA): TGTGCCAGCAGCCAACATGAGACCCAGTACTTC.